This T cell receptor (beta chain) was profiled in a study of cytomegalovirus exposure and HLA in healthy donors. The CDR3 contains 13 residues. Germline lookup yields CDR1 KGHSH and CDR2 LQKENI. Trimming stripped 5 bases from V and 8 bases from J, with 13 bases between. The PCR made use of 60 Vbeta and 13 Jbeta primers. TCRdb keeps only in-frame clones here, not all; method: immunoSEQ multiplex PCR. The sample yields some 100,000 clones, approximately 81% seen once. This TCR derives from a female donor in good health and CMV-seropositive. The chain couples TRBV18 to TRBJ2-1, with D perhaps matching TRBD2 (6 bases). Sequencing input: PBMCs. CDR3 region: CASSFAGFDEQFF. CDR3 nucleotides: TGTGCCAGCTCATTTGCGGGGTTCGATGAGCAGTTCTTC.